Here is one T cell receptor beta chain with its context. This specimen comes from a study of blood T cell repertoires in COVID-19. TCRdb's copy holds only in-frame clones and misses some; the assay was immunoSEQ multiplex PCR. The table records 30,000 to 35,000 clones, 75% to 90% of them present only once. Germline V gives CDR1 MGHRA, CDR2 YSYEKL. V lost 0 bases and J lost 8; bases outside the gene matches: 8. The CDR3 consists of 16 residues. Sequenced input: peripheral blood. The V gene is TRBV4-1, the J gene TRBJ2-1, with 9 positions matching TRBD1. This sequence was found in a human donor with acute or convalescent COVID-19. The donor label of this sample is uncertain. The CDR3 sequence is CASSQEGGTGSDEQFF. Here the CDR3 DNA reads TGCGCCAGCAGCCAAGAGGGGGGGACAGGGTCCGATGAGCAGTTCTTC.